The rows below give T cell receptor beta chains drawn from one sample of a study of identical twins. MiXCR, applied by TCRdb to the 5' RACE reads, yields one record per CDR3 protein. The sample includes about 690,000 distinct CDR3 sequences, around 6% of them seen just once. Material: naive T cells sorted from blood. These receptors were collected from a man between 18 and 35 years old in good health. CDR3s include the opening cysteine and the closing phenylalanine or tryptophan. The order of the fields is V gene, J gene, D gene, clone size, CDR3 protein, CDR3 DNA. A D gene is named only where the DNA matches it firmly. The listing skips clone size in some rows; elsewhere it reads once, few, many or a size class.

V gene: TRBV27
J gene: TRBJ2-5
D gene: .
clone size: many
CDR3 protein: CASSEIALETQYF
CDR3 DNA: TGTGCCAGCAGTGAAATCGCTCTGGAGACCCAGTACTTC

V gene: TRBV12-3/TRBV12-4
J gene: TRBJ2-3
D gene: TRBD2
clone size: many
CDR3 protein: CASSLGGRLYTDTQYF
CDR3 DNA: TGTGCCAGCAGTTTGGGAGGGCGCCTTTACACAGATACGCAGTATTTT

V gene: TRBV6-1
J gene: TRBJ2-7
D gene: .
clone size: .
CDR3 protein: CASRPGAGKRNEQYF
CDR3 DNA: TGTGCCAGCAGGCCGGGTGCCGGGAAGCGGAACGAGCAGTACTTC

V gene: TRBV7-2
J gene: TRBJ2-7
D gene: .
clone size: few
CDR3 protein: CASSLKSSYEQYF
CDR3 DNA: TGTGCCAGCAGCCTAAAGAGCTCCTACGAGCAGTACTTC

V gene: TRBV12-3/TRBV12-4
J gene: TRBJ1-1
D gene: .
clone size: many
CDR3 protein: CASSSLDGSEAFF
CDR3 DNA: TGTGCCAGCAGTTCCTTAGACGGCTCTGAAGCTTTCTTT

V gene: TRBV12-3/TRBV12-4
J gene: TRBJ2-1
D gene: TRBD1
clone size: many
CDR3 protein: CASRLDRGAGGEQFF
CDR3 DNA: TGTGCCAGCAGACTAGACAGGGGGGCTGGTGGTGAGCAGTTCTTC

V gene: TRBV6-5
J gene: TRBJ2-3
D gene: TRBD1
clone size: .
CDR3 protein: CASSYSLPGTDQYF
CDR3 DNA: TGTGCCAGCAGTTACTCGCTACCGGGGACAGATCAGTATTTT

V gene: TRBV6-5
J gene: TRBJ2-4
D gene: TRBD2
clone size: many
CDR3 protein: CASSLVAGGVLNIQYF
CDR3 DNA: TGTGCCAGCAGTTTAGTAGCGGGAGGGGTTCTAAACATTCAGTACTTC

V gene: TRBV20-1
J gene: TRBJ2-1
D gene: TRBD2
clone size: few
CDR3 protein: CSASGTHNGDEQFF
CDR3 DNA: TGCAGTGCCAGCGGGACCCATAATGGCGATGAGCAGTTCTTC

V gene: TRBV5-6
J gene: TRBJ2-2
D gene: .
clone size: many
CDR3 protein: CASSLVPAPDTGELFF
CDR3 DNA: TGTGCCAGCAGCTTGGTTCCCGCGCCAGACACCGGGGAGCTGTTTTTT

V gene: TRBV29-1
J gene: TRBJ2-5
D gene: .
clone size: many
CDR3 protein: CSVMRGQETQYF
CDR3 DNA: TGCAGCGTTATGAGGGGGCAAGAGACCCAGTACTTC

V gene: TRBV7-3
J gene: TRBJ1-1
D gene: .
clone size: few
CDR3 protein: CASSLGAPGTEAFF
CDR3 DNA: TGTGCCAGCAGCCTCGGGGCCCCGGGCACTGAAGCTTTCTTT

V gene: TRBV12-3/TRBV12-4
J gene: TRBJ2-1
D gene: .
clone size: many
CDR3 protein: CASSNPPASLSNEQFF
CDR3 DNA: TGTGCCAGCAGCAACCCCCCGGCTAGTCTTAGTAATGAGCAGTTCTTC

V gene: TRBV10-1
J gene: TRBJ2-3
D gene: .
clone size: many
CDR3 protein: CASSDPTRDNTDTQYF
CDR3 DNA: TGCGCCAGCAGCGACCCAACTCGGGACAACACAGATACGCAGTATTTT

V gene: TRBV5-6
J gene: TRBJ2-3
D gene: TRBD2
clone size: few
CDR3 protein: CASSLTSGRATSTDTQYF
CDR3 DNA: TGTGCCAGCAGCCTGACTAGCGGGAGGGCCACGAGCACAGATACGCAGTATTTT

V gene: TRBV19
J gene: TRBJ2-1
D gene: TRBD2
clone size: many
CDR3 protein: CASSISAGAYNEQFF
CDR3 DNA: TGTGCCAGTAGTATATCAGCGGGAGCCTACAATGAGCAGTTCTTC

V gene: TRBV4-3
J gene: TRBJ2-2
D gene: .
clone size: many
CDR3 protein: CASSKVGNTGELFF
CDR3 DNA: TGCGCCAGCAGCAAGGTGGGGAACACCGGGGAGCTGTTTTTT